These 8 T cell receptor beta chains were all obtained from the same sample, sequenced in a study of cytomegalovirus exposure and HLA in healthy donors. Both 60 Vbeta primers and 13 Jbeta primers went into the PCR. Only in-frame clones appear in the TCRdb table, and some are missing; sequencing was by immunoSEQ multiplex PCR. The data contain around 110,000 clones, about 86% of them seen just once; the ten biggest clones take up around 4.2%. The source material was PBMCs. These receptors were collected from a woman aged 25 to 45 in good health and CMV-seronegative.

The chain uses TRBV18 and TRBJ2-1, with 8 bases aligning to TRBD2. CDR1 is KGHSH and CDR2 is LQKENI in the germline V gene. The CDR3 is 15 amino acids. Losses at the gene ends were 2 bases for V and 6 bases for J; bases not matched to a gene: 6. The chain's CDR3 is CASSPGPAGVNEQFF. The CDR3 region has the DNA TGTGCCAGCTCACCAGGCCCAGCGGGAGTCAATGAGCAGTTCTTC.

The chain carries TRBV7-2 and TRBJ2-1, with a tentative D call TRBD2 (5 bases). V was cut by 0 bases and J by 10 bases, with 10 bases left in between. The germline CDR1 and CDR2 sequences are SGHTA and FQGNSA. The length of the CDR3 is 13 residues. The CDR3 loop reads CASSLAPRGEQFF. DNA of the CDR3: TGTGCCAGCAGCTTAGCCCCAAGAGGGGAGCAGTTCTTC.

CDR3 in amino acids: CSVSRGVGDTQYF. CDR3 bases: TGCAGCGTCTCCCGGGGAGTTGGAGATACGCAGTATTTT. V gene TRBV29-1 combines with J gene TRBJ2-3; TRBD2 might be the D (5 bases). This CDR3 contains 13 residues. Per the germline V gene, CDR1 is SQVTM and CDR2 is ANQGSEA. V was pared by 6 bases and J by 5 bases, with 15 bases between.

This clone was seen just once. The rearrangement links TRBV5-4 to TRBJ1-1; D perhaps matches TRBD1 (6 bases). The CDR3 has 17 residues. Between the trimmed V and J ends, which lost 0 bases and 4 bases, there was a span of 19 bases. In germline, CDR1 is SGHNT, CDR2 YYREEE (reference sequence). The CDR3 region has the DNA TGTGCCAGCAGCTTGGGTCGTAGGGCAGGGGATGGCACTGAAGCTTTCTTT. This encodes CASSLGRRAGDGTEAFF.

The J gene is TRBJ2-5, the V gene TRBV12-5, with 12 nucleotides matching TRBD1. V gave up 5 bases and J gave up 5 bases; unmatched junction bases: 6. The CDR3 length is 15 residues. Per germline, CDR1 LGHNT and CDR2 FRNRAP. The CDR3 sequence is CASGGGTGGAETQYF. CDR3 DNA sequence: TGTGCTAGTGGTGGCGGGACAGGGGGCGCGGAGACCCAGTACTTC.

The chain has TRBV4-3 and TRBJ2-2; D is possibly TRBD2 (6 bases). This CDR3 is 16 amino acids long. The germline gives CDR1 LGHNA, CDR2 YSLEER. V lost 1 base and J lost 2, with 11 bases in between. CDR3 sequence: CASSQGVGRNTGELFF. The CDR3, as DNA: TGCGCCAGCAGCCAAGGCGTCGGGAGAAACACCGGGGAGCTGTTTTTT.

This chain uses TRBV6-6 with TRBJ2-5; 8 bases agree with TRBD1. CDR1 MNHNY and CDR2 SVGAGI come from the germline V gene (reference sequence). Trimming cost V 6 bases and J 0 bases; bases outside gene matches: 3. The CDR3 is 14 amino acids. The CDR3 here is CASSPDRDQETQYF. CDR3 in DNA: TGTGCCAGCAGCCCGGACAGGGACCAAGAGACCCAGTACTTC.

This chain connects TRBV6-1 to TRBJ1-5; tentatively, D is TRBD1 (5 bases). Germline loops: CDR1 MNHNS, CDR2 SASEGT. V was shortened by 0 bases and J by 4 bases, with 10 bases between the two germline ends. The CDR3 runs to 15 residues. The CDR3 DNA reads TGTGCCAGCAGTGAAGCCGTGGCAGGGAATCAGCCCCAGCATTTT. Translated: CASSEAVAGNQPQHF.